The clone carrying this TCR beta chain was detected many times. TCRdb processed the 5' RACE reads anew with MiXCR; each CDR3 protein has one entry. The repertoire holds about 88,000 distinct CDR3 sequences, with 20% to 25% as singletons. The sample is drawn from a study of T-cell memory formation after mild COVID-19. Germline V gives CDR1 LGHNA, CDR2 YSLEER. The V end was cut by 0 bases, the J end by 4 bases, with 14 bases between. The CDR3 loop spans 16 amino acids. The V call is TRBV4-3, the J call TRBJ2-3, with D perhaps assigned TRBD1 or TRBD2 (5 bases each). The sequence was obtained from a man aged 18 to 29 who had mild COVID-19 (a few samples of this study predate the infection). Cell type and time point are not known. Sequencing input: PBMCs or a T cell subset sorted from them (not recorded which). The CDR3 sequence is CASSQDMGRGPDTQYF. CDR3 nucleotides: TGCGCCAGCAGCCAAGATATGGGTCGGGGCCCAGATACGCAGTATTTT.